These T cell receptor beta chains were read from a single sample in a study of shared clonotypes between healthy human individuals. TCRdb keeps only in-frame clones here, not all; method: immunoSEQ multiplex PCR. The sample includes more than 2,000,000 clones, approximately 93% of them seen just once. Sequencing was carried out using naive CD4+ T cells from PBMCs. These receptors came from a man younger than 35 in good health. Some clones in this sample may be carry-over from other donors' samples. CDR3s include the opening cysteine and the closing phenylalanine or tryptophan. Fields, in order: CDR3 DNA, CDR3 protein, J gene, clone size, D gene, V gene. A D gene is named only where the DNA matches it firmly. Some rows have no size entry. The others give once, few or many, or a class for an expanded clone.

TGTGCCTGGAGCTTAAGGGGGGGGTACTACGAGCAGTACTTC,CAWSLRGGYYEQYF,TRBJ2-7,NA,NA,TRBV30
TGCGCCAGCAGCTTGGGTCCTACCAATGAGCAGTTCTTC,CASSLGPTNEQFF,TRBJ2-1,NA,NA,TRBV5-1
TGTGCCAGCAGTGATCGGGGGGTGGCTTTCTTT,CASSDRGVAFF,TRBJ1-1,NA,NA,TRBV6-1
TGCAGCGCAGGGGGGACCCAGTACTTC,CSAGGTQYF,TRBJ2-5,NA,TRBD1,TRBV20-1
TGTGCCATCAGTGGAGCTGGCCAAGAGACCCAGTACTTC,CAISGAGQETQYF,TRBJ2-5,NA,NA,TRBV10-3
TGCGCCAGCAGCCAAATTGGGTCAAGCAATACCGGGGAGCTGTTTTTT,CASSQIGSSNTGELFF,TRBJ2-2,NA,NA,TRBV4-1
TGTGCCAGCAGCTTAGAACGCAGCCCGGCGATTTTT,CASSLERSPAIF,TRBJ1-4,NA,NA,TRBV7-2
TGTGCCAGCAGTTTATTTCAGGGTAGGCAGTACTTC,CASSLFQGRQYF,TRBJ2-7,NA,NA,TRBV28
TGTGCCAGCAGTTACTCCTACGGCCAGAACACTGAAGCTTTCTTT,CASSYSYGQNTEAFF,TRBJ1-1,once,NA,TRBV6-6
TGTGCCACCAGCAGAGTTTTGGGGACGGGAGGGACTAATGAAAAACTGTTTTTT,CATSRVLGTGGTNEKLFF,TRBJ1-4,NA,NA,TRBV15
TGTGCCAGCAGTTTACCAGGCTCGGGGTCTGGAAACACCATATATTTT,CASSLPGSGSGNTIYF,TRBJ1-3,NA,NA,TRBV28
TGCGCCAGCAGCTTGGGAGTTACCGGGACAGGGGACACTGAAGCTTTCTTT,CASSLGVTGTGDTEAFF,TRBJ1-1,NA,TRBD1,TRBV5-1
TGCGCCAGCAGCCAAGATCATCGGGCGGGTAGAGGGGATACGCAGTATTTT,CASSQDHRAGRGDTQYF,TRBJ2-3,NA,NA,TRBV4-1
TGTGCCAGCAGCGTAGGGACAGGGAGAGAGACCCAGTACTTC,CASSVGTGRETQYF,TRBJ2-5,NA,TRBD1,TRBV9
TGTGCCAGTAGCCTGGACAGGGCAGGCGAGCAGTTCTTC,CASSLDRAGEQFF,TRBJ2-1,NA,TRBD1,TRBV19
TGCGCCAGCAGCTTGTGGGACAGGGGCTCTGGGGCCAACGTCCTGACTTTC,CASSLWDRGSGANVLTF,TRBJ2-6,NA,TRBD1,TRBV5-1
TGTGCCAGCAGTCCCCTAGCGGGAGGTCGAACAGATACGCAGTATTTT,CASSPLAGGRTDTQYF,TRBJ2-3,NA,TRBD2,TRBV27
TGTGCTACCGCGACAGAATTTAACACTGAAGCTTTCTTT,CATATEFNTEAFF,TRBJ1-1,NA,NA,TRBV12-5
TGTGCCAGCAGGCAGGCCGGGGGTCAGCCCCAGCATTTT,CASRQAGGQPQHF,TRBJ1-5,NA,NA,TRBV28
TGTGCCAGCAGTGAACGGGGGGGCGGCCGATTCTACGAGCAGTACTTC,CASSERGGGRFYEQYF,TRBJ2-7,NA,TRBD2,TRBV2
TGTGCCAGCAGCTTTAAAGGACACGGCACTGAAGCTTTCTTT,CASSFKGHGTEAFF,TRBJ1-1,NA,NA,TRBV11-3
TGTGCCAGCGGAACGGACGGGAGGGGTACGCAGTATTTT,CASGTDGRGTQYF,TRBJ2-3,NA,TRBD2,TRBV6-5
TGTGCCAGCAGCTTAGTGGCATCTTATAGCAATCAGCCCCAGCATTTT,CASSLVASYSNQPQHF,TRBJ1-5,NA,NA,TRBV7-2
TGTGCCAGCAGCCCAGACAATAACTATGGCTACACCTTC,CASSPDNNYGYTF,TRBJ1-2,few,NA,TRBV5-4
TGTGCCAGCAGTGTTACAGGGCTGGCTGAAGCTTTCTTT,CASSVTGLAEAFF,TRBJ1-1,once,NA,TRBV6-1
TGTGCCAGCAGCTTATATCGACTAGCGGGGACCGGGGAGCTGTTTTTT,CASSLYRLAGTGELFF,TRBJ2-2,NA,TRBD2,TRBV7-2
TGTGCCAGCAGCTCCGGCCGAGGACGGGGGGATACGCAGTATTTT,CASSSGRGRGDTQYF,TRBJ2-3,once,NA,TRBV7-2
TGTGCCAGCAGCGCCGGGACGGCACTAGCCAAAAACATTCAGTACTTC,CASSAGTALAKNIQYF,TRBJ2-4,NA,NA,TRBV2
TGTGCCAGCAGCTTAAACCGGGACAGGGGACACAGCTCCTACGAGCAGTACTTC,CASSLNRDRGHSSYEQYF,TRBJ2-7,NA,TRBD1,TRBV11-2
TGCGCCAGCAGCTTGGTAGGCGGGAGCGTAGTCGAGCAGTACTTC,CASSLVGGSVVEQYF,TRBJ2-7,NA,TRBD2,TRBV5-1
TGTGCCAGCAGTTACGGCAGGGGGCGAGGTGGGGAGCTGTTTTTT,CASSYGRGRGGELFF,TRBJ2-2,NA,TRBD1,TRBV6-5
TGTGCCAGCAGGGGGCCTCCAGGCTTTTCCGATTTCATTCGAGGCACTGAAGCTTTCTTT,CASRGPPGFSDFIRGTEAFF,TRBJ1-1,NA,NA,TRBV4-2
TGTGCCATCAGTGAGTCGACAGTCCGGGGAACAGATACGCAGTATTTT,CAISESTVRGTDTQYF,TRBJ2-3,NA,NA,TRBV10-3
TGTGCCAGCAGTTTTACGGCGGACCGTTACAATGAGCAGTTCTTC,CASSFTADRYNEQFF,TRBJ2-1,NA,NA,TRBV27
TGTGCCAGCAGCGCGACACGCCAGCAGACCCAGTACTTC,CASSATRQQTQYF,TRBJ2-5,NA,NA,TRBV9
TGTGCCAGCAGCCCCCGATCAGCGGGAAGCACCGGGGAGCTGTTTTTT,CASSPRSAGSTGELFF,TRBJ2-2,NA,TRBD2,TRBV6-4
TGTGCCAGCAGCTTGGTGCGGGGGAACACCGGGGAGCTGTTTTTT,CASSLVRGNTGELFF,TRBJ2-2,NA,NA,TRBV5-4
TGTGCCAGCAGTTTGAGGGGGGGGCTATCTGGGGCCAACGTCCTGACTTTC,CASSLRGGLSGANVLTF,TRBJ2-6,NA,NA,TRBV27